The 29 T cell receptor beta chains below all came from one sample that was sequenced in a study of blood T cell repertoires in COVID-19. The protocol was immunoSEQ multiplex PCR, while the TCRdb copy is restricted to in-frame clones and leaves out a portion. The sample yields about 300,000 clones, approximately 90% seen once. The sequenced material came from PBMCs or T cells enriched from blood (not recorded which). These receptors all come from a woman aged 25 to 39 who had recovered from COVID-19.

The V gene is TRBV30, the J gene TRBJ2-2, with TRBD1 matching 7 bases. This CDR3 region has 14 residues. The J segment lost 7 bases and the V segment lost 2 bases, leaving 7 bases of the junction unmatched. Germline V gene sequence: CDR1 GTSNPN, CDR2 SVGIG (reference sequence). The CDR3 sequence is CAWSNPQGIGELFF. The CDR3 coding sequence is TGTGCCTGGAGTAATCCACAGGGGATCGGGGAGCTGTTTTTT.

This clone occurred once. The rearrangement links TRBV27 to TRBJ2-1; a weak D match, TRBD2 (5 bases). The V and J ends lost 4 bases and 7 bases respectively, with 14 bases between them. The CDR3 has 14 amino acids. The germline V gene encodes CDR1 MNHEY and CDR2 SMNVEV (reference sequence). CDR3 DNA sequence: TGTGCCAGCAGTTCGGAGACTATGGGGAATGAGCAGTTCTTC. Amino acids: CASSSETMGNEQFF.

This clone came up once. The chain uses TRBV4-3 and TRBJ2-7, with D possibly being TRBD1 (5 bases). Germline CDR1 and CDR2: LGHNA and YSLEER. Between the trimmed V and J ends, which lost 3 bases and 3 bases, there was a span of 18 bases. CDR3 length: 16 amino acids. The CDR3 DNA reads as TGCGCCAGCAGCCAGTCCAAGACAGTTTCCTACTACGAGCAGTACTTC. The encoded protein is CASSQSKTVSYYEQYF.

This chain connects TRBV28 to TRBJ2-5; D not resolved. From germline, CDR1 is MDHEN and CDR2 SYDVKM. The V end lost 9 bases, the J end lost 0 bases, and 14 bases lay between the germline ends. This CDR3 is 14 amino acids long. In DNA, the CDR3 is TGTGCCAGTAGAGGCTTTCAGTACCAAGAGACCCAGTACTTC. Amino acids: CASRGFQYQETQYF.

This clone was recorded once. This chain uses TRBV4-3 with TRBJ2-7; 7 nucleotides match TRBD2. Germline assignment: CDR1 LGHNA and CDR2 YSLEER. This CDR3 is 16 amino acids long. V dropped 0 bases and J dropped 4; count of bases not matched to a gene: 9. The CDR3 loop reads CASSQDAGDSTYEQYF. The CDR3 nucleotides read TGCGCCAGCAGCCAAGATGCGGGAGACAGTACATACGAGCAGTACTTC.

The chain couples TRBV29-1 to TRBJ2-3; D is possibly TRBD2 (6 bases). The CDR3 covers 14 residues. V gave up 4 bases and J gave up 4 bases, with 15 bases separating them. From germline, CDR1 is SQVTM and CDR2 ANQGSEA. In DNA, the CDR3 is TGCAGCGTTGGGGGCGGGAAGGGAGCAGATACGCAGTATTTT. Translation: CSVGGGKGADTQYF.

The rearrangement uses TRBV4-3 and TRBJ2-1, with 7 bases fitting TRBD2. The CDR3 extends over 17 amino acids. The germline CDR1 and CDR2 sequences are LGHNA and YSLEER. V was pared by 0 bases and J by 4 bases, with 9 bases of the junction left unmatched. This chain's CDR3 is CASSQEMRREWYNEQFF. The CDR3 DNA sequence: TGCGCCAGCAGCCAAGAAATGAGGCGGGAGTGGTACAATGAGCAGTTCTTC.

The chain links TRBV11-3 to TRBJ2-7; 7 nucleotides match TRBD2. V was pared by 5 bases and J by 2 bases, with 12 bases of the junction left unmatched. Per the germline V gene, CDR1 is SGHNT and CDR2 is YENEEA. This CDR3 region has 16 residues. The CDR3 protein is CASSPEAAGTTYEQYF. For the CDR3, the DNA is TGTGCCAGCAGCCCGGAGGCAGCGGGAACCACCTACGAGCAGTACTTC.

The chain carries TRBV5-4 and TRBJ2-7; 7 bases agree with TRBD2. This CDR3 contains 15 residues. V was clipped by 5 bases and J by 4 bases; unmatched bases: 12. CDR1 is SGHNT and CDR2 is YYREEE in the germline V gene (reference sequence). The CDR3 region is CASRPRDRGDYEQYF. The DNA for the CDR3 is TGTGCCAGCAGACCCCGGGACCGGGGGGATTACGAGCAGTACTTC.

The chain employs TRBV5-3 and TRBJ1-5, with D unclear. TRBV5-3 is labeled an ORF, and its function is uncertain. V was pared by 0 bases and J by 5 bases, with 6 bases between. The CDR3 totals 13 residues. CDR3 nucleotides: TGTGCCAGAAGCTTGGCCTTTTATCAGCCCCAGCATTTT. This gives the protein CARSLAFYQPQHF.

V usage is TRBV5-8 and J usage is TRBJ1-1; TRBD1 matches at 10 bases. Germline V CDR1 and CDR2: SGHTS, YDEGEE. V shed 0 bases and J 4 bases; nucleotides not matched to a gene: 0. The CDR3 is 14 amino acids. CDR3 sequence: CASSLGDRGTEAFF. For the CDR3, the DNA is TGTGCCAGCAGCTTGGGGGACAGGGGCACTGAAGCTTTCTTT.

The chain employs TRBV18 and TRBJ2-4; 9 positions match TRBD1. This CDR3 contains 15 residues. With 1 base clipped from V and 5 bases from J, the junction kept 3 bases outside the gene matches. CDR1 KGHSH and CDR2 LQKENI come from the germline V gene. The CDR3 DNA reads as TGTGCCAGCTCACCACGTCGGGACAGGGAAAACATTCAGTACTTC. It is translated as CASSPRRDRENIQYF.

The chain links TRBV3-1 (or the pseudogene TRBV3-2) to TRBJ2-3; D uncertain. The V end was cut by 0 bases, the J end by 2 bases, with 6 bases between. This CDR3 comprises 14 residues. Germline-derived CDR1 and CDR2 are LGHDT and YNNKEL (reference sequence). The CDR3 DNA follows: TGTGCCAGCAGCCAAGACAGTGCCACAGATACGCAGTATTTT. Protein: CASSQDSATDTQYF.

This chain connects TRBV9 to TRBJ2-7, with 9 bases matching TRBD1. This CDR3 is 16 amino acids long. Trimming took 4 bases from V and 0 from J; bases not matched to a gene: 8. The germline V gene encodes CDR1 SGDLS and CDR2 YYNGEE. The CDR3 protein is CASSPHGTGSSYEQYF. CDR3 nucleotides: TGTGCCAGCAGCCCCCACGGGACAGGGAGCTCCTACGAGCAGTACTTC.

The V and J genes are TRBV30 and TRBJ2-2, with a possible D match to TRBD2 (6 bases). Germline V CDR1 and CDR2: GTSNPN, SVGIG (reference sequence). The CDR3 sequence is 13 residues long. Between the trimmed V and J ends, which lost 5 bases and 7 bases, there was a span of 14 bases. The CDR3 sequence is CAWANGGIGELFF. The CDR3 DNA reads as TGTGCCTGGGCTAATGGAGGGATCGGGGAGCTGTTTTTT.

As to this clone: Other DNA sequences from this sample encode an identical CDR3 as well. This sequence joins TRBV19 and TRBJ2-3; 11 positions match TRBD2. V lost 1 base, J lost 0 bases, and 0 bases stayed unmatched. The CDR3 covers 16 residues. Germline CDR1 reads LNHDA; CDR2 reads SQIVND (reference sequence). In nucleotides, the CDR3 is TGTGCCAGTAGTATAGGGACTAGCGGGAGCACAGATACGCAGTATTTT. It codes for CASSIGTSGSTDTQYF.

This clone was seen a handful of times. V usage is TRBV27 and J usage is TRBJ2-7; the match to TRBD1 covers 9 bases. Germline assignment: CDR1 MNHEY and CDR2 SMNVEV (reference sequence). Germline trimming cut 4 bases from V and 3 bases from J; bases unmatched to any gene: 7. CDR3 size: 15 residues. The CDR3 DNA reads as TGTGCCAGCAGTTCACCCTCGGGACAGGGCTACGAGCAGTACTTC. Protein sequence: CASSSPSGQGYEQYF.

This chain links TRBV7-2 with TRBJ1-2; the D gene is possibly TRBD1 (5 bases). The CDR3 is 13 amino acids. The V end lost 0 bases, the J end lost 8 bases, and 10 bases lay between the germline ends. The V gene's germline CDR1 is SGHTA and CDR2 FQGNSA. This CDR3 is CASSLAGRSGYTF. DNA for the CDR3: TGTGCCAGCAGCTTAGCGGGGCGCAGCGGCTACACCTTC.

The chain carries TRBV29-1 and TRBJ2-3; D might be TRBD2 (5 bases). Trimming shortened V by 4 bases and J by 9 bases, and 17 bases separated the two germline ends. CDR1 and CDR2 (germline): SQVTM, ANQGSEA. The CDR3 consists of 13 residues. In DNA, the CDR3 is TGCAGCGTTGTATTAAGTGGCCCGGGGACGCAGTATTTT. Encoded protein: CSVVLSGPGTQYF.

The chain joins TRBV7-2 to TRBJ2-6; weak D call: TRBD2 (5 bases). The V gene lost 5 bases and the J gene lost 2 bases, with 7 bases spanning the gap. The CDR3 extends over 14 amino acids. CDR1 is SGHTA and CDR2 is FQGNSA in the germline V gene. Here the CDR3 DNA reads TGTGCCAGCAGCAACGGGGCTGGGGCCAACGTCCTGACTTTC. Its protein product is CASSNGAGANVLTF.

The V and J genes are TRBV2 and TRBJ2-3; D is uncertain. V was pared by 6 bases and J by 5 bases, with 9 bases between. Germline V gene data show CDR1 as SNHLY and CDR2 as FYNNEI. The CDR3 has 12 residues. The DNA of the CDR3 is TGTGCCAGCAGGGAGAACGAAGATACGCAGTATTTT. Its protein product is CASRENEDTQYF. Full variable domain (remainder filled in from reference TRBV2 and TRBJ2-3): EPEVTQTPSHQVTQMGQEVILRCVPISNHLYFYWYRQILGQKVEFLVSFYNNEISEKSEIFDDQFSVERPDGSNFTLKIRSTKLEDSAMYFCASRENEDTQYFGPGTRLTVL.

This clone has just a few counts. The genes are TRBV19 and TRBJ2-5; 10 nucleotides match TRBD2. Trimming removed 4 bases from V and 4 bases from J; junction bases left unmatched: 6. There are 15 residues in the CDR3. Germline lookup yields CDR1 LNHDA and CDR2 SQIVND (reference sequence). The DNA for the CDR3 is TGTGCCAGTAGTAAAGAAGTAGCGGGAGGAGAGACCCAGTACTTC. Its protein product is CASSKEVAGGETQYF.

This sequence joins TRBV19 and TRBJ2-2; tentative D call: TRBD1 (6 bases). Trimming shortened V by 4 bases and J by 3 bases, and 18 bases separated the two germline ends. Per the germline V gene, CDR1 is LNHDA and CDR2 is SQIVND (reference sequence). This CDR3 comprises 17 residues. The CDR3 DNA sequence: TGTGCCAGTAGTACCGGACAGAATGACCTTTACACCGGGGAGCTGTTTTTT. It yields the protein CASSTGQNDLYTGELFF. The full variable domain, completed using reference TRBV19 and TRBJ2-2, is DGGITQSPKYLFRKEGQNVTLSCEQNLNHDAMYWYRQDPGQGLRLIYYSQIVNDFQKGDIAEGYSVSREKKESFPLTVTSAQKNPTAFYLCASSTGQNDLYTGELFFGEGSRLTVL.

This sequence joins TRBV21-1 and TRBJ2-7; TRBD2, the table's D call, was not compared with the DNA. TRBV21-1 is flagged as a pseudogene. CDR3 length equals 14 residues. DNA for the CDR3: TGTGCCAGCCCCACTAGCGGGCATCCCTACGAGCAGTACTTC. Protein product: CASPTSGHPYEQYF.

The chain carries TRBV7-2 and TRBJ2-3, with 8 positions matching TRBD1. The CDR3 is 14 residues long. V trimming: 4 bases; J trimming: 5 bases; junction bases outside the gene matches: 5. CDR1 SGHTA and CDR2 FQGNSA come from the germline V gene. The CDR3 protein is CASSWTGMGDTQYF. CDR3 DNA sequence: TGTGCCAGCAGCTGGACAGGGATGGGAGATACGCAGTATTTT.

This sequence joins TRBV6-2 or TRBV6-3 and TRBJ1-1, with a weak D call TRBD1 (6 bases). V was cut by 2 bases and J by 1 base, with 29 bases left in between. Germline V gene data show CDR1 as MNHEY and CDR2 as SVGEGT. The CDR3 is 21 amino acids. In DNA form, the CDR3 reads TGTGCCAGCAGTTACGACCGCCACCAAAGACAGGTTGGTCTGAGGAACACTGAAGCTTTCTTT. This codes for CASSYDRHQRQVGLRNTEAFF.

V gene TRBV19 combines with J gene TRBJ2-2; tentatively, D is TRBD2 (5 bases). Germline CDR1 is LNHDA and CDR2 is SQIVND (reference sequence). The V end lost 5 bases, the J end lost 8 bases, and 12 bases lay between the germline ends. The CDR3 is made up of 13 amino acids. In DNA form, the CDR3 reads TGTGCCAGTAGTCCCGGGGTCAGGGGGGAGCTGTTTTTT. It is translated as CASSPGVRGELFF. The full variable domain, its missing parts supplied by reference TRBV19 and TRBJ2-2, is DGGITQSPKYLFRKEGQNVTLSCEQNLNHDAMYWYRQDPGQGLRLIYYSQIVNDFQKGDIAEGYSVSREKKESFPLTVTSAQKNPTAFYLCASSPGVRGELFFGEGSRLTVL.

This chain links TRBV6-5 with TRBJ2-3, with D perhaps TRBD2 (6 bases). The CDR3 spans 15 residues. CDR1 MNHEY and CDR2 SVGAGI come from the germline V gene. The V gene lost 5 bases and the J gene lost 3 bases, with 15 bases spanning the gap. The CDR3 nucleotides are TGTGCCAGCAGTCCAGCCGGGACTCCAACAGATACGCAGTATTTT. Residues: CASSPAGTPTDTQYF.

The chain employs TRBV5-6 and TRBJ2-5; TRBD2 agrees at 8 bases. Germline CDR1 is SGHDT and CDR2 is YYEEEE. The CDR3 loop spans 16 amino acids. J lost 2 bases, V lost 1 base, and 7 bases had no gene match. CDR3: CASSLTQTSVQETQYF. As DNA, the CDR3 is TGTGCCAGCAGCTTGACCCAGACTAGCGTACAAGAGACCCAGTACTTC.